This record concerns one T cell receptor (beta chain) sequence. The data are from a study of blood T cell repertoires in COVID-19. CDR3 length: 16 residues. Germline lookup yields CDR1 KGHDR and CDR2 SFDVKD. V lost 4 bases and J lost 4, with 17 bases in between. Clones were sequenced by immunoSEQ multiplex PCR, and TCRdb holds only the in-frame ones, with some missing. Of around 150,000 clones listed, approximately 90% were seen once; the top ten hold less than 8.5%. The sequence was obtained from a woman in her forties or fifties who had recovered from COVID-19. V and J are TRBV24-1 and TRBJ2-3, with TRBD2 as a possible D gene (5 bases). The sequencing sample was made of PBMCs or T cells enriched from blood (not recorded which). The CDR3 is CATSDPTRPGADTQYF. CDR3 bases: TGTGCCACCAGTGACCCGACCCGGCCCGGGGCAGATACGCAGTATTTT.